What follows describes a single T cell receptor (beta chain). Its target is unknown. TEMRA cells underwent FACS enrichment and CD8+ and CD4+ T cells underwent negative isolation. These data originate in a study of CD8 T cells in Susac syndrome. Points from the study as a whole: It was acknowledged in the study that the number of individuals who were included in its TCR sequencing and HLA analysis was relatively small.

Reverse transcription used roughly 0.45 to 1 ug RNA and random hexamers. Across 54 Vbeta and 13 Jbeta, TCR beta CDR3 was amplified with immunoSEQ multiplex PCR. TCRdb re-called the immunoSEQ multiplex PCR reads through MiXCR, storing one row per CDR3 protein. The sample lists about 120,000 distinct CDR3 sequences, under 95% occurring once. Sequenced sample: CD8+ T cells from PBMCs. The clonotype was recovered from a human donor in good health.

The CDR3 reads CASSLVLGSSVGHGYTQYF. The CDR3 DNA follows: TGCGCCAGCAGCTTGGTACTTGGGTCTAGCGTCGGGCATGGATATACGCAGTATTTT. This rearrangement joins TRBV5-1 to TRBJ2-3, with D tentatively TRBD2 (6 bases). From germline, CDR1 is SGHRS and CDR2 YFSETQ. Trimming cost V 0 bases and J 7 bases, with 27 bases left between them. This CDR3 region has 19 residues.